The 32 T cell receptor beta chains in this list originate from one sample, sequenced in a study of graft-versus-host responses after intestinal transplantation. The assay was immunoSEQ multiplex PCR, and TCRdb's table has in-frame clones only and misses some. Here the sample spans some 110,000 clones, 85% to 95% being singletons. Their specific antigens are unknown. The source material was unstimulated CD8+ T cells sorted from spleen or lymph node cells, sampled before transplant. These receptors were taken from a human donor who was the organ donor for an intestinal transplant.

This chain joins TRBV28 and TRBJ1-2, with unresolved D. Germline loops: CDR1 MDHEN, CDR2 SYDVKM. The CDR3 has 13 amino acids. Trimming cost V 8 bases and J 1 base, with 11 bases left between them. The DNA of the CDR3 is TGTGCCAGCTCCGGACGGGATAACTATGGCTACACCTTC. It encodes CASSGRDNYGYTF.

The CDR3 region is CASSAGTSGYNEQFF. The CDR3 nucleotides read TGTGCCAGCAGCGCCGGGACTAGCGGTTACAATGAGCAGTTCTTC. The chain is built from TRBV5-6 and TRBJ2-1, with 11 nucleotides matching TRBD2. This CDR3 spans 15 amino acids. Losses at the gene ends were 4 bases for V and 4 bases for J; bases not matched to a gene: 4. Germline V gives CDR1 SGHDT, CDR2 YYEEEE. Full variable domain (outside the CDR3, taken from reference TRBV5-6 and TRBJ2-1): DAGVTQSPTHLIKTRGQQVTLRCSPKSGHDTVSWYQQALGQGPQFIFQYYEEEERQRGNFPDRFSGHQFPNYSSELNVNALLLGDSALYLCASSAGTSGYNEQFFGPGTRLTVL.

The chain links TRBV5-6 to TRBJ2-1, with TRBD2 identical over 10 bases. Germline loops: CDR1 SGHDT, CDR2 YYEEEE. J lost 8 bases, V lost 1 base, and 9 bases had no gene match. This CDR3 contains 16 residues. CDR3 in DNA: TGTGCCAGCAGCTTGCCCGCTAGCGGGAGCGGGTATGAGCAGTTCTTC. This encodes CASSLPASGSGYEQFF.

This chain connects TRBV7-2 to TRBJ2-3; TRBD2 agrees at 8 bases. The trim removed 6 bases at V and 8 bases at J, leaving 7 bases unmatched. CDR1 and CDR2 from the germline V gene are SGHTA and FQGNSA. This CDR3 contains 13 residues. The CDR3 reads CASRPPGRATQYF. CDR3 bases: TGTGCCAGCAGGCCACCCGGGAGGGCTACGCAGTATTTT.

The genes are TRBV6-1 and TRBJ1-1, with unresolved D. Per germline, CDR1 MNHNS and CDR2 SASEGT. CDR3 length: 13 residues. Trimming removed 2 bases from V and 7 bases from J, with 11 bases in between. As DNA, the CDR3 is TGTGCCAGCAGTGAACTGGTTGGCGTTGAAGCTTTCTTT. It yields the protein CASSELVGVEAFF.

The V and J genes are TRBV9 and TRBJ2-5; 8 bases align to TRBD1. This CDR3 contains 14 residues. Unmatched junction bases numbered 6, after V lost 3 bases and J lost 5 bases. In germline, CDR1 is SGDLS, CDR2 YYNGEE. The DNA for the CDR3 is TGTGCCAGCAGCGATGCTCAGGGGGCCGAGACCCAGTACTTC. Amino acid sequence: CASSDAQGAETQYF.

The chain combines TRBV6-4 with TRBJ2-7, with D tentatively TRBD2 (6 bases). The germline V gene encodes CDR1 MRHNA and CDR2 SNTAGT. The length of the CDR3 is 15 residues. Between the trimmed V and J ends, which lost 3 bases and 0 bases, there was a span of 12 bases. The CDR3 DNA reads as TGTGCCAGCAGTGATCGAAGCGGGCTCTCCTACGAGCAGTACTTC. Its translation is CASSDRSGLSYEQYF.

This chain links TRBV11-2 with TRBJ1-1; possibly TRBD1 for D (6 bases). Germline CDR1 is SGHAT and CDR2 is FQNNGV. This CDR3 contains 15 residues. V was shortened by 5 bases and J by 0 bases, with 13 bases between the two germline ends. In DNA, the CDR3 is TGTGCCAGCAGCCCCGGGACATACGTGAACACTGAAGCTTTCTTT. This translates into CASSPGTYVNTEAFF.

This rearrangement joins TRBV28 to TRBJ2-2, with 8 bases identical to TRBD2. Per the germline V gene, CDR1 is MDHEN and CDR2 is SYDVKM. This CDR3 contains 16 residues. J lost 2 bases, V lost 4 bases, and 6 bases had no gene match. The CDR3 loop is CASSYTGTSNTGELFF. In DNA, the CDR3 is TGTGCCAGCAGTTACACCGGGACTAGTAACACCGGGGAGCTGTTTTTT.

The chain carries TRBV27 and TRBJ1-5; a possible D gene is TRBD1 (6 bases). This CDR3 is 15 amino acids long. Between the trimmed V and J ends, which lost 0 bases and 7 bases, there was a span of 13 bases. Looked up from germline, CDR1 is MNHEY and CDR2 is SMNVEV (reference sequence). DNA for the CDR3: TGTGCCAGCAGTTTATCGGCAGGGAGGGGGCAGCCCCAGCATTTT. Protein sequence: CASSLSAGRGQPQHF.

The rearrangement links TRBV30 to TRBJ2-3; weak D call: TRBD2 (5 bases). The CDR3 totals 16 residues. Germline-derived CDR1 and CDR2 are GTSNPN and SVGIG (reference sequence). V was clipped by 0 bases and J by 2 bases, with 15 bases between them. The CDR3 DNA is TGTGCCTGGAGTGTAAAGGGTCTAGCCTCCACAGATACGCAGTATTTT. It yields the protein CAWSVKGLASTDTQYF.

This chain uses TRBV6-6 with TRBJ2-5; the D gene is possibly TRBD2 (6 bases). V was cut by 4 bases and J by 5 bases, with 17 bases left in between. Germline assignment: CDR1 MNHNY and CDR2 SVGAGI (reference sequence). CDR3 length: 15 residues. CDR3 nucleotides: TGTGCCAGCAGTTCTCTAGGACTACCCGTTGAGACCCAGTACTTC. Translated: CASSSLGLPVETQYF.

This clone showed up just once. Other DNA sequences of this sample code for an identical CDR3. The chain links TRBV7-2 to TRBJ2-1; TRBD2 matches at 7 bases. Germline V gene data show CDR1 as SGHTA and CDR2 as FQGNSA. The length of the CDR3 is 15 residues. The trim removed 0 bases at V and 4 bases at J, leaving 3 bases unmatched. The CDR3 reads CASSLAGGPYNEQFF. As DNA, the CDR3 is TGTGCCAGCAGCTTAGCGGGAGGGCCGTACAATGAGCAGTTCTTC. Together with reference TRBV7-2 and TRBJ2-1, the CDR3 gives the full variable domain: GAGVSQSPSNKVTEKGKDVELRCDPISGHTALYWYRQSLGQGLEFLIYFQGNSAPDKSGLPSDRFSAERTGGSVSTLTIQRTQQEDSAVYLCASSLAGGPYNEQFFGPGTRLTVL.

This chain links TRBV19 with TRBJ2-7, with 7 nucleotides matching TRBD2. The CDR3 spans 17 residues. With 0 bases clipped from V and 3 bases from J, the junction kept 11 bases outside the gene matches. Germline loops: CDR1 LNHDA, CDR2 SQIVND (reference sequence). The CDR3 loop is CASSIDRTGEGHYEQYF. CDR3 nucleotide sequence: TGTGCCAGTAGTATAGATCGTACGGGGGAGGGCCACTACGAGCAGTACTTC.

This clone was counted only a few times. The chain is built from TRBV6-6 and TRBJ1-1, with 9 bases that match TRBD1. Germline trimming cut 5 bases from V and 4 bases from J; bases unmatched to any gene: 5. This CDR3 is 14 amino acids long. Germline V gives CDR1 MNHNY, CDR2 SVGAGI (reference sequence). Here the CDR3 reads CASSETGGVTEAFF. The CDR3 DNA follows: TGTGCCAGCAGTGAGACAGGGGGGGTCACTGAAGCTTTCTTT.

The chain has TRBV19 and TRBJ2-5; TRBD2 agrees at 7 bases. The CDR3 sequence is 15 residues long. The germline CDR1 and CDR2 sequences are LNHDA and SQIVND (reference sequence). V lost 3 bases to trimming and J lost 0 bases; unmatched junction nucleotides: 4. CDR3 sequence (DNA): TGTGCCAGTAGTATTGACCTAGCGGACCAAGAGACCCAGTACTTC. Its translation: CASSIDLADQETQYF.

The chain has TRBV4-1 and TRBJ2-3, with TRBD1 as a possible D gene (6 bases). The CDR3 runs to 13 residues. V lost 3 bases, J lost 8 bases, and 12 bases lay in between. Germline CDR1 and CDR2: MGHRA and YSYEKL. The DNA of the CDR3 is TGCGCCAGCAGCCATCGACAGGAAGGTACGCAGTATTTT. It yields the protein CASSHRQEGTQYF.

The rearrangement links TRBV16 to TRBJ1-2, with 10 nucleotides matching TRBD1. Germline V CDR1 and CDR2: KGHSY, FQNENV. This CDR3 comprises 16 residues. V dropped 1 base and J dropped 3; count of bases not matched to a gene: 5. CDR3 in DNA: TGTGCCAGCAGCCAATTCCCCGGGACAGGGGACTATGGCTACACCTTC. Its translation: CASSQFPGTGDYGYTF.

CDR3 nucleotide sequence: TGCGCCAGCAGCCAAGATAATTTTCCCTTAGATTCCTCCTACAATGAGCAGTTCTTC. Translated: CASSQDNFPLDSSYNEQFF. V is TRBV4-3 and J is TRBJ2-1; no definite D call. CDR1 LGHNA and CDR2 YSLEER come from the germline V gene. V lost 0 bases and J 0 bases, leaving 18 bases between the germline ends. The length of the CDR3 is 19 residues.

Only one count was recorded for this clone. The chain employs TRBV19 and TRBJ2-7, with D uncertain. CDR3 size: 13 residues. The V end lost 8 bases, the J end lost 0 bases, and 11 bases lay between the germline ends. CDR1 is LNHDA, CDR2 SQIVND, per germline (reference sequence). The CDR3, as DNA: TGTGCCAGTTCCACTCCGATCTCCTACGAGCAGTACTTC. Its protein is CASSTPISYEQYF.

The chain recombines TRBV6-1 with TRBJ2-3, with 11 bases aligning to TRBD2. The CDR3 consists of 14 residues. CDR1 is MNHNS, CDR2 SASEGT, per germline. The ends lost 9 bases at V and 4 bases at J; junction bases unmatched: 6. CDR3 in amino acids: CASVLAGVSDTQYF. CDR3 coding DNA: TGTGCCAGTGTACTAGCGGGAGTGTCAGATACGCAGTATTTT.

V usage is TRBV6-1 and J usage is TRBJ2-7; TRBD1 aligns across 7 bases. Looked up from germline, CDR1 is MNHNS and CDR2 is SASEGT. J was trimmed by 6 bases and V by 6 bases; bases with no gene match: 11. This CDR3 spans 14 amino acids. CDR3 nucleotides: TGTGCCAGCAGGGGGACAGCCTCCGGGCCCGAGCAGTACTTC. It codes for CASRGTASGPEQYF.

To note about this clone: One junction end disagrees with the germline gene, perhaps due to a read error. The DNA of the CDR3 is TGTGCCAGCAGCCCCGGGACAGGGCGCAACGAGCAGCACTTC. Translated: CASSPGTGRNEQHF. The chain recombines TRBV5-5 with TRBJ2-7; 9 nucleotides align to TRBD1. The CDR3 is made up of 14 amino acids. Germline lookup yields CDR1 SGHKS and CDR2 YYEKEE (reference sequence).

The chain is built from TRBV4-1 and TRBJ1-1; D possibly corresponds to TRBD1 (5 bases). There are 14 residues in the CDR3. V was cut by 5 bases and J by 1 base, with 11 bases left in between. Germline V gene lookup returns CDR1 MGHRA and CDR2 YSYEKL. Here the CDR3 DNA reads TGCGCCAGCAGCGGCGGACACGGGAACACTGAAGCTTTCTTT. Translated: CASSGGHGNTEAFF.

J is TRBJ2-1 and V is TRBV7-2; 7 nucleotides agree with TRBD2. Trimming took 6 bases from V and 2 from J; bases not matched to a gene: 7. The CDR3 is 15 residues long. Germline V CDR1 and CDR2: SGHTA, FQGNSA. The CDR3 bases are TGTGCCAGCAGTCCTCTAGCGGATCCCTACAATGAGCAGTTCTTC. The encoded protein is CASSPLADPYNEQFF.

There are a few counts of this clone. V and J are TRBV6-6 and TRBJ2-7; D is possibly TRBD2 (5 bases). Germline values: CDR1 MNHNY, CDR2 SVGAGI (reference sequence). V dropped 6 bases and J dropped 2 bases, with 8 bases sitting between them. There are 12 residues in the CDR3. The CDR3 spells CASSGETYEQYF. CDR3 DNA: TGTGCCAGCAGCGGGGAAACCTACGAGCAGTACTTC.

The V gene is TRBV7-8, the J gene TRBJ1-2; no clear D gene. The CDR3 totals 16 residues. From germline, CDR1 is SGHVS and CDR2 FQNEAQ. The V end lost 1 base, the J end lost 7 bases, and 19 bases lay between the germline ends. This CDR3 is CASSLELGPTRSGYTF. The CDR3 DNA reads TGTGCCAGCAGCTTAGAATTAGGGCCGACCCGAAGTGGCTACACCTTC.

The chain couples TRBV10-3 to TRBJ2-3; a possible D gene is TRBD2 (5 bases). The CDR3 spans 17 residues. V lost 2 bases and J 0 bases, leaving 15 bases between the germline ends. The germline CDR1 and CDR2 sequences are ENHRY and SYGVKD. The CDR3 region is CAISEPPGVVSTDTQYF. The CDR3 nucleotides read TGTGCCATCAGTGAGCCCCCCGGGGTGGTGAGCACAGATACGCAGTATTTT.

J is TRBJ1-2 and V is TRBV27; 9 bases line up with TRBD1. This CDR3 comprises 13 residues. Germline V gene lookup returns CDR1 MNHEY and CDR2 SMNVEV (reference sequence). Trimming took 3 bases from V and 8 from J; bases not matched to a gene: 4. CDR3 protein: CASSFGTGNGYTF. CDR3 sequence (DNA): TGTGCCAGCAGTTTCGGGACAGGGAACGGCTACACCTTC.

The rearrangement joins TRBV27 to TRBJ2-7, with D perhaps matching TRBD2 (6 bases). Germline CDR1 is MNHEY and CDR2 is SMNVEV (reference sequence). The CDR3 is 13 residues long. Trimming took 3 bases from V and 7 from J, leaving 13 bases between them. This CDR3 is CASSLGLGREQYF. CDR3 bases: TGTGCCAGCAGTTTGGGACTCGGCCGGGAGCAGTACTTC.

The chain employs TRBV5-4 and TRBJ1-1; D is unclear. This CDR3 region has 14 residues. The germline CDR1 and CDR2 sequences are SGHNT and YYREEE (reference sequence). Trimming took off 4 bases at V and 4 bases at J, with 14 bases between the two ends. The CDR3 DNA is TGTGCCAGCAGCCACCCTGTAGGCAGCACTGAAGCTTTCTTT. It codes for CASSHPVGSTEAFF. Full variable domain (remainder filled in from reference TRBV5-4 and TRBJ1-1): ETGVTQSPTHLIKTRGQQVTLRCSSQSGHNTVSWYQQALGQGPQFIFQYYREEENGRGNFPPRFSGLQFPNYSSELNVNALELDDSALYLCASSHPVGSTEAFFGQGTRLTVV.

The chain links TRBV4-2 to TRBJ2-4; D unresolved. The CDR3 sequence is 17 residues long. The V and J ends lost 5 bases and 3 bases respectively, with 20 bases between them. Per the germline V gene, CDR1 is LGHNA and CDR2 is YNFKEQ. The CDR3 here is CASSTRLGILGKNIQYF. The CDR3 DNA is TGTGCCAGCAGCACGAGATTAGGAATTTTGGGCAAAAACATTCAGTACTTC.